Presented here are 10 T cell receptor beta chains from one specimen sequenced in a study of Graves' ophthalmopathy and Graves' hyperthyroidism. Researchers took RNA transcripts and amplified TCR beta CDR3 regions from them. HTBI primers were used in a first-round RT-PCR, which preceded a second-round multiplex PCR. TCRdb redid the calling of the multiplex PCR reads with MiXCR, one entry per CDR3 protein. This sample has approximately 210,000 distinct CDR3 sequences; 20% to 25% occur once, and the top ten carry roughly 39%. The material sequenced was peripheral blood. These TCRs come from a woman between 45 and 60 years old with Graves' ophthalmopathy.

This clonotype was counted at least ten times. The chain has TRBV12-3 or TRBV12-4 and TRBJ2-7; 7 positions match TRBD2. This CDR3 comprises 13 residues. Unmatched junction bases numbered 8, after V lost 5 bases and J lost 7 bases. The CDR3 DNA reads TGTGCCAGCAGTCCGAGCGGGACTGGGGAGCAGTACTTC. Protein product: CASSPSGTGEQYF.

This clonotype was seen many times. The chain carries TRBV28 and TRBJ1-3, with TRBD1 as a possible D gene (5 bases). The V end lost 6 bases, the J end lost 4 bases, and 13 bases lay between the germline ends. The V gene's germline CDR1 is MDHEN and CDR2 SYDVKM. This CDR3 is 14 amino acids long. CDR3 coding DNA: TGTGCCAGCAGATTCAGGGTCTCGGGAAACACCATATATTTT. Amino acids: CASRFRVSGNTIYF. The whole variable domain, remainder taken from reference TRBV28 and TRBJ1-3, is DVKVTQSSRYLVKRTGEKVFLECVQDMDHENMFWYRQDPGLGLRLIYFSYDVKMKEKGDIPEGYSVSREKKERFSLILESASTNQTSMYLCASRFRVSGNTIYFGEGSWLTVV.

This clonotype has a count of ten or more. The chain joins TRBV28 to TRBJ2-5; no firm D call. Germline CDR1 reads MDHEN; CDR2 reads SYDVKM. The germline V and J ends were trimmed by 2 bases and 2 bases, with 9 bases remaining between them. The CDR3 consists of 14 residues. The CDR3 DNA is TGTGCCAGCAGTTTAAGTTGGCCTCAAGAGACCCAGTACTTC. This gives the protein CASSLSWPQETQYF.

At least ten counts were recorded for this clonotype. V and J are TRBV28 and TRBJ1-1; 7 nucleotides line up with TRBD1. V lost 5 bases to trimming and J lost 4 bases; unmatched junction nucleotides: 7. Germline V gives CDR1 MDHEN, CDR2 SYDVKM. The CDR3 sequence is 14 residues long. The CDR3 bases are TGTGCCAGCAGTCTACAGGGGTTGGGCACTGAAGCTTTCTTT. Translation gives CASSLQGLGTEAFF.

The chain couples TRBV28 to TRBJ1-5, with D possibly matching TRBD1 (6 bases). This CDR3 is 15 amino acids long. V lost 3 bases and J 2 bases, leaving 11 bases between the germline ends. Germline assignment: CDR1 MDHEN and CDR2 SYDVKM. CDR3 residues: CASSLSAGGNQPQHF. For the CDR3, the DNA is TGTGCCAGCAGTTTGAGTGCAGGGGGCAATCAGCCCCAGCATTTT.

As for this clonotype: A much larger clone lies a single base off, so this may be a read error. In this CDR3 the conserved last residue, phenylalanine or tryptophan, is missing, so a read error is likely. The chain joins TRBV5-1 to TRBJ1-1; 8 nucleotides agree with TRBD1. With V trimmed by 4 bases and J by 0 bases, 5 bases remained unmatched. Germline V gene lookup returns CDR1 SGHRS and CDR2 YFSETQ. This CDR3 spans 15 amino acids. CDR3 protein: CASSTGTGLNTEAFI. In DNA form, the CDR3 reads TGCGCCAGCAGCACCGGGACAGGCCTGAACACTGAAGCTTTCATT.

Ten or more counts support this clonotype. This chain connects TRBV9 to TRBJ1-1; a weak D match, TRBD1 (6 bases). CDR1 and CDR2 from the germline V gene are SGDLS and YYNGEE. This CDR3 comprises 13 residues. V gave up 4 bases and J gave up 6 bases, with 13 bases separating them. Here the CDR3 reads CASSSRQEPEAFF. CDR3 coding DNA: TGTGCCAGCAGCTCAAGACAGGAGCCTGAAGCTTTCTTT. The complete variable domain, with remaining parts taken from reference TRBV9 and TRBJ1-1, reads DSGVTQTPKHLITATGQRVTLRCSPRSGDLSVYWYQQSLDQGLQFLIQYYNGEERAKGNILERFSAQQFPDLHSELNLSSLELGDSALYFCASSSRQEPEAFFGQGTRLTVV.

In its sample, this clonotype was seen many times. The chain links TRBV6-1 to TRBJ2-2; TRBD1 agrees at 10 bases. The CDR3 is 16 residues long. Trimming took 2 bases from V and 3 from J; bases not matched to a gene: 3. The V gene's germline CDR1 is MNHNS and CDR2 SASEGT. CDR3 sequence: CASSERGQGYTGELFF. The DNA of the CDR3 is TGTGCCAGCAGTGAAAGGGGACAGGGGTACACCGGGGAGCTGTTTTTT.

In its sample, this clonotype was seen many times. The chain employs TRBV2 and TRBJ2-7, with D possibly TRBD2 on 6 matching bases. Germline V lookup: CDR1 SNHLY, CDR2 FYNNEI. V was cut by 1 base and J by 2 bases, with 15 bases left in between. The CDR3 spans 16 residues. The DNA of the CDR3 is TGTGCCAGCAGTGAAGTCTCCGGTGCGGGAACCTACGAGCAGTACTTC. Encoded protein: CASSEVSGAGTYEQYF.

This clonotype was seen more than once but under ten times. The rearrangement joins TRBV19 to TRBJ2-2; perhaps TRBD1 as D (6 bases). Germline V gene sequence: CDR1 LNHDA, CDR2 SQIVND (reference sequence). Trimming pared 4 bases from V and 4 bases from J, leaving 10 bases between. The CDR3 is 14 amino acids. The DNA of the CDR3 is TGTGCCAGTAGTACCACAGGGCGCACCGGGGAGCTGTTTTTT. Residues: CASSTTGRTGELFF.